Listed below are T cell receptor beta chains from one sample, sequenced in a study of tumor and adjacent non-tumor tissue in lung cancer. TCRdb re-called the multiplex PCR reads with MiXCR, one entry per CDR3 protein. This table holds more than 55,000 distinct CDR3 sequences, more than 55% found once. Sequencing was carried out using distant non-tumor lung tissue. The receptors derive from a man between 65 and 79 years old with non-small cell lung cancer. The CDR3 runs from the conserved cysteine through the conserved F or W. Fields, in order: J gene, clone size, D gene, V gene, CDR3 DNA, CDR3 protein. The D gene is left open where the match is weak. Size tells how often a clone was seen (once, few, many) or the class of an expanded clone, and some rows leave it out.

J gene: TRBJ1-4
clone size: .
D gene: .
V gene: TRBV12-3/TRBV12-4
CDR3 DNA: TGTGCCAGCGCTAGGGGAAGAGAAGAACAGTTTTTT
CDR3 protein: CASARGREEQFF

J gene: TRBJ1-6
clone size: .
D gene: .
V gene: TRBV4-1
CDR3 DNA: TGCGCCAGCAGCCAAGCCCAGGGGCAACCTAGTTCATCACTCCACTTT
CDR3 protein: CASSQAQGQPSSSLHF

J gene: TRBJ2-5
clone size: few
D gene: .
V gene: TRBV11-2
CDR3 DNA: TGTGCCAGCGGCTTAGATTCCTTACGAGAGGCCCAGTACTTC
CDR3 protein: CASGLDSLREAQYF

J gene: TRBJ1-4
clone size: few
D gene: TRBD1
V gene: TRBV5-6
CDR3 DNA: TGTGCCAGCAGCTTGACAGGGGAGGGTGAAAAACTGTTTTTT
CDR3 protein: CASSLTGEGEKLFF

J gene: TRBJ2-1
clone size: .
D gene: TRBD2
V gene: TRBV6-5
CDR3 DNA: TGTGCCAGCAGTTACTCTGGACTAGCGGGAGGCAATGAGCAGTTCTTC
CDR3 protein: CASSYSGLAGGNEQFF

J gene: TRBJ1-5
clone size: .
D gene: TRBD1
V gene: TRBV5-6
CDR3 DNA: TGTGCCAGCAGCTTTAACAGGGGGCGTCACAATCAGCCTCAGCATTTT
CDR3 protein: CASSFNRGRHNQPQHF

J gene: TRBJ2-3
clone size: many
D gene: .
V gene: TRBV4-2
CDR3 DNA: TGTGCCAGCAGCCAACGAGCTACTTCAGATACGCAGTATTTT
CDR3 protein: CASSQRATSDTQYF

J gene: TRBJ2-7
clone size: .
D gene: .
V gene: TRBV20-1
CDR3 DNA: TGCAGTGCGACCCCCCAGGTGGAGCAGTACTTC
CDR3 protein: CSATPQVEQYF

J gene: TRBJ2-7
clone size: .
D gene: .
V gene: TRBV11-2
CDR3 DNA: TGTGCCAGCAGCTTAGTTCAGGGCGGCGGGCAGTACTTC
CDR3 protein: CASSLVQGGGQYF

J gene: TRBJ1-2
clone size: few
D gene: .
V gene: TRBV28
CDR3 DNA: TGTGCCAGCACCCTTTATAGGGTACACTATGGCTACACCTTC
CDR3 protein: CASTLYRVHYGYTF

J gene: TRBJ1-3
clone size: few
D gene: TRBD1
V gene: TRBV10-3
CDR3 DNA: TGTGCCATCAGTGCGATGGGGACAGGGAGCTCTGGAAACGCCATATATTTT
CDR3 protein: CAISAMGTGSSGNAIYF

J gene: TRBJ2-2
clone size: .
D gene: .
V gene: TRBV11-2
CDR3 DNA: TGTGCCAGCGGCCTTCCGACAGTTCAGAACACCGGGGAGCTGTTTTTT
CDR3 protein: CASGLPTVQNTGELFF

J gene: TRBJ1-4
clone size: many
D gene: .
V gene: TRBV6-5
CDR3 DNA: TGTGCCAGCCGGGGAGTGGATGAAAAACTGTTTTTT
CDR3 protein: CASRGVDEKLFF

J gene: TRBJ2-2
clone size: .
D gene: .
V gene: TRBV7-9
CDR3 DNA: TGTGTCAGTAGCCTCCCTCAGGAGCTGTTTTTT
CDR3 protein: CVSSLPQELFF

J gene: TRBJ2-3
clone size: .
D gene: .
V gene: TRBV24-1
CDR3 DNA: TGTGCCACCAGGGGGGAAGCCAGCACAGATGCGCAATATTTT
CDR3 protein: CATRGEASTDAQYF

J gene: TRBJ2-2
clone size: .
D gene: .
V gene: TRBV4-1
CDR3 DNA: TGCGCCAGCAGCCAAGAACTAGCAGGGGCTTCGGGGACCGGGGAGCTGATTTTT
CDR3 protein: CASSQELAGASGTGELIF

J gene: TRBJ1-6
clone size: .
D gene: .
V gene: TRBV12-3/TRBV12-4
CDR3 DNA: TGTGCCAGCAGTTTGGGGAGTTCTGTTGGTTCACCCCCCCACTTT
CDR3 protein: CASSLGSSVGSPPHF

J gene: TRBJ2-7
clone size: few
D gene: .
V gene: TRBV10-3
CDR3 DNA: TGTGCCACCGGGACATGGGTCTACGGGCAGCACTTC
CDR3 protein: CATGTWVYGQHF

J gene: TRBJ1-1
clone size: few
D gene: .
V gene: TRBV28
CDR3 DNA: TGTGCCAGCAGGGCCGGGCCGGAGAACACTGAAGCTTTCTTT
CDR3 protein: CASRAGPENTEAFF

J gene: TRBJ2-3
clone size: .
D gene: TRBD2
V gene: TRBV6-5
CDR3 DNA: TGTGTCAGCAGTTTCAGGACTAGTCGGCCAGGTACGCAGTATTTT
CDR3 protein: CVSSFRTSRPGTQYF

J gene: TRBJ2-3
clone size: .
D gene: .
V gene: TRBV5-1
CDR3 DNA: TGCGCCAGCAGCGAGGAGGGGCTCCGGGGTACAGTTACGCAGTACTTT
CDR3 protein: CASSEEGLRGTVTQYF

J gene: TRBJ1-1
clone size: .
D gene: .
V gene: TRBV6-5
CDR3 DNA: TGTGCCGGTAGTTACGACCTAGGGGAGAACACTGAAGCTTTCTTT
CDR3 protein: CAGSYDLGENTEAFF

J gene: TRBJ2-7
clone size: .
D gene: .
V gene: TRBV11-2
CDR3 DNA: TGTGCCAGCAGCCGTTACGCCGGGAACTACGAGCAGTATTTC
CDR3 protein: CASSRYAGNYEQYF

J gene: TRBJ2-2
clone size: many
D gene: TRBD1
V gene: TRBV12-3/TRBV12-4
CDR3 DNA: TGTGCCAGCAGTTTAGGACGGACAGGGGGCAACACCGGGGAGCTGTTTTTT
CDR3 protein: CASSLGRTGGNTGELFF

J gene: TRBJ2-5
clone size: medium-sized
D gene: .
V gene: TRBV6-5
CDR3 DNA: TGTGCCAGCAGTCTTCCCAGGGTTGGAGAGACCCAGTACTTC
CDR3 protein: CASSLPRVGETQYF